Below, 8 T cell receptor beta chains from the same sample are listed, as sequenced in a study of OX40 agonist ivuxolimab in advanced cancers. Assay: immunoSEQ multiplex PCR; the TCRdb copy retains only in-frame clones and omits some. This sample yields some 46,000 clones, of which approximately 83% are seen a single time; about 35% belongs to the top ten. The source material was CD4+ or CD8+ T cells sorted from blood, sampled in a trial of the OX40 agonist ivuxolimab. The source is an adult with an advanced solid tumor such as melanoma, head and neck, liver or kidney cancer.

In its sample, this clone was seen once. V is TRBV6-6 and J is TRBJ2-3; maybe TRBD2 (5 bases). In germline, CDR1 is MNHNY, CDR2 SVGAGI (reference sequence). Between the trimmed V and J ends, which lost 0 bases and 4 bases, there was a span of 11 bases. The CDR3 consists of 15 residues. CDR3: CASSYSQRLADTQYF. The CDR3 nucleotides are TGTGCCAGCAGTTACTCCCAGCGGTTGGCAGATACGCAGTATTTT.

The V gene is TRBV6-1, the J gene TRBJ1-1, with TRBD1 as a possible D gene (5 bases). The CDR3 contains 15 residues. V was cut by 2 bases and J by 5 bases, with 15 bases left in between. From germline, CDR1 is MNHNS and CDR2 SASEGT. CDR3 sequence: CASSEQDNPGTEAFF. CDR3 bases: TGTGCCAGCAGTGAACAGGACAACCCTGGGACTGAAGCTTTCTTT.

The chain uses TRBV7-9 and TRBJ2-3, with D unclear. V shed 9 bases and J shed 3 bases, with 7 bases lying between them. The CDR3 spans 11 residues. CDR1 and CDR2 from the germline V gene are SEHNR and FQNEAQ (reference sequence). CDR3 residues: CASGVTDTQYF. The CDR3 DNA follows: TGTGCCAGTGGGGTTACAGATACGCAGTATTTT.

The chain is built from TRBV7-3 and TRBJ1-6; 9 positions match TRBD1. The V and J ends lost 5 bases and 7 bases, in that order; junction bases with no gene match: 3. The CDR3 has 14 residues. Germline V lookup: CDR1 SGHTA, CDR2 FQGTGA. The DNA of the CDR3 is TGTGCCAGCAGCCGGGACAGGGAAAATTCACCCCTCCACTTT. Residues: CASSRDRENSPLHF.

The V call is TRBV6-5, the J call TRBJ1-1; no clear D gene. The CDR3 runs to 13 residues. The germline V and J ends were trimmed by 7 bases and 0 bases, with 9 bases remaining between them. Germline V gene data show CDR1 as MNHEY and CDR2 as SVGAGI. CDR3 residues: CASTTGMNTEAFF. In DNA form, the CDR3 reads TGTGCCAGCACCACGGGGATGAACACTGAAGCTTTCTTT.

This rearrangement joins TRBV19 to TRBJ1-1; tentative D call: TRBD1 (6 bases). With 6 bases removed from V and 8 bases from J, the gap between germline ends came to 19 bases. CDR1 is LNHDA, CDR2 SQIVND, per germline (reference sequence). The CDR3 sequence is 14 residues long. This CDR3 reads CASSRVTGSIEAFF. CDR3 nucleotides: TGTGCCAGTAGCCGAGTTACAGGGAGTATCGAAGCTTTCTTT.

The gene calls are TRBV5-5 and TRBJ1-1; possibly TRBD1 for D (5 bases). V lost 4 bases and J 6 bases, leaving 13 bases between the germline ends. The CDR3 spans 13 residues. CDR1 and CDR2 (germline): SGHKS, YYEKEE (reference sequence). The CDR3 loop is CASSPDTLAEAFF. CDR3 DNA sequence: TGTGCCAGCAGCCCGGACACATTGGCTGAAGCTTTCTTT.

J is TRBJ2-1 and V is TRBV7-9; no definite D call. V gave up 5 bases and J gave up 5 bases, with 22 bases separating them. Germline lookup yields CDR1 SEHNR and CDR2 FQNEAQ (reference sequence). The CDR3 is 17 residues long. Here the CDR3 DNA reads TGTGCCAGCAGCGCAGATAAGTACCCGTTCTTCGACAATGAGCAGTTCTTC. The encoded protein is CASSADKYPFFDNEQFF.